This is a list of T cell receptor beta chains from one sample in a study of T cells in Graves' hyperthyroidism and ophthalmopathy. TCRdb passed the multiplex PCR reads through MiXCR, listing each CDR3 protein once. The table lists 250,000 to 300,000 distinct CDR3 sequences, over 12% of them singletons, with 30% in the top ten. Sequences were obtained from blood. These receptors originate from a woman in her forties or fifties with Graves' hyperthyroidism that later progressed to Graves' ophthalmopathy. CDR3s include the opening cysteine and the closing phenylalanine or tryptophan. The order of the fields is D gene, clone size, V gene, J gene, CDR3 protein, CDR3 DNA. The D gene is left open where the match is weak. Rows give clone size only sometimes, using once, few, many, or a class for an expanded clone.

D gene: .; clone size: few; V gene: TRBV19; J gene: TRBJ2-3; CDR3 protein: CASSPGVGPLSTDTQYF; CDR3 DNA: TGTGCCAGTAGCCCCGGGGTCGGACCACTTAGCACAGATACGCAGTATTTT
D gene: TRBD1; clone size: many; V gene: TRBV28; J gene: TRBJ2-1; CDR3 protein: CASSLSGTGRLHEQFF; CDR3 DNA: TGTGCCAGCAGTTTGTCCGGGACAGGGCGACTCCATGAGCAGTTCTTC
D gene: .; clone size: many; V gene: TRBV15; J gene: TRBJ2-7; CDR3 protein: CATSSIKSSEQYF; CDR3 DNA: TGTGCCACCAGCAGTATAAAAAGCAGCGAGCAGTACTTC
D gene: .; clone size: many; V gene: TRBV24-1; J gene: TRBJ2-7; CDR3 protein: CATSDSIGAEQYF; CDR3 DNA: TGTGCCACCAGTGATTCGATAGGGGCCGAGCAGTACTTC
D gene: .; clone size: few; V gene: TRBV19; J gene: TRBJ1-2; CDR3 protein: CASSPELNYGYTF; CDR3 DNA: TGTGCCAGTAGTCCGGAACTCAACTATGGCTACACCTTC
D gene: .; clone size: .; V gene: TRBV15; J gene: TRBJ2-5; CDR3 protein: CATSRDSAAAPVQETQYF; CDR3 DNA: TGTGCCACCAGCAGAGATAGCGCCGCGGCCCCAGTGCAAGAGACCCAGTACTTC
D gene: TRBD1; clone size: few; V gene: TRBV19; J gene: TRBJ1-5; CDR3 protein: CASSIIGTGRRQPQHF; CDR3 DNA: TGTGCCAGTAGTATCATTGGGACAGGGAGAAGGCAGCCCCAGCATTTT
D gene: TRBD2; clone size: many; V gene: TRBV2; J gene: TRBJ2-7; CDR3 protein: CASSPPPGAGGGYEQYF; CDR3 DNA: TGTGCCAGCAGTCCACCCCCGGGAGCGGGAGGAGGCTACGAGCAGTACTTC
D gene: TRBD1; clone size: many; V gene: TRBV18; J gene: TRBJ1-2; CDR3 protein: CASSDVTGGGGYTF; CDR3 DNA: TGTGCCAGCTCAGATGTGACAGGGGGCGGCGGCTACACCTTC
D gene: .; clone size: few; V gene: TRBV5-6; J gene: TRBJ2-1; CDR3 protein: CASLQTPTSYNEQFF; CDR3 DNA: TGTGCCAGCTTACAGACACCAACTTCCTACAATGAGCAGTTCTTC
D gene: TRBD1; clone size: .; V gene: TRBV20-1; J gene: TRBJ1-5; CDR3 protein: CSAGGGTGKQPQHF; CDR3 DNA: TGCAGTGCTGGAGGAGGGACAGGGAAGCAGCCCCAGCATTTT
D gene: .; clone size: .; V gene: TRBV28; J gene: TRBJ2-7; CDR3 protein: CASSSSKSYEQYF; CDR3 DNA: TGTGCCAGCAGTTCATCCAAGTCCTACGAGCAGTACTTC
D gene: .; clone size: many; V gene: TRBV2; J gene: TRBJ1-1; CDR3 protein: CASSDRGGGTEAFF; CDR3 DNA: TGTGCCAGCAGTGATAGGGGGGGTGGCACTGAAGCTTTCTTT
D gene: .; clone size: many; V gene: TRBV28; J gene: TRBJ2-7; CDR3 protein: CASSLSAEGSYEQYF; CDR3 DNA: TGTGCCAGCAGTTTATCGGCAGAGGGGTCCTACGAGCAGTACTTC
D gene: TRBD1; clone size: many; V gene: TRBV7-9; J gene: TRBJ2-5; CDR3 protein: CASSLGPRGMETQYF; CDR3 DNA: TGTGCCAGCAGCTTAGGGCCCAGGGGGATGGAGACCCAGTACTTC
D gene: TRBD1; clone size: .; V gene: TRBV4-1; J gene: TRBJ1-2; CDR3 protein: CASSQGTGVGYGYTF; CDR3 DNA: TGCGCCAGCAGCCAAGGCACAGGGGTCGGCTATGGCTACACCTTC
D gene: TRBD2; clone size: .; V gene: TRBV30; J gene: TRBJ2-3; CDR3 protein: CAWGLAGGVDTQYF; CDR3 DNA: TGTGCCTGGGGACTAGCGGGAGGGGTGGATACGCAGTATTTT
D gene: TRBD1; clone size: many; V gene: TRBV3-1; J gene: TRBJ2-3; CDR3 protein: CASTQGIYTDTQYF; CDR3 DNA: TGTGCCAGCACACAGGGGATATACACAGATACGCAGTATTTT
D gene: .; clone size: .; V gene: TRBV6-5; J gene: TRBJ2-7; CDR3 protein: CASSYFRWPFPSSYEQYF; CDR3 DNA: TGTGCCAGCAGTTACTTCCGTTGGCCATTCCCCTCCTCCTACGAGCAGTACTTC
D gene: TRBD1; clone size: many; V gene: TRBV5-1; J gene: TRBJ1-2; CDR3 protein: CASSLDRDDGYTF; CDR3 DNA: TGCGCCAGCAGCCTCGACAGGGATGATGGCTACACCTTC
D gene: TRBD1; clone size: many; V gene: TRBV28; J gene: TRBJ2-7; CDR3 protein: CASLRTGRSDEQYF; CDR3 DNA: TGTGCCAGCTTACGGACAGGGCGCTCCGACGAGCAGTACTTC
D gene: TRBD2; clone size: many; V gene: TRBV29-1; J gene: TRBJ2-1; CDR3 protein: CSVDGTSGSNEQFF; CDR3 DNA: TGCAGCGTTGATGGGACTAGCGGGAGTAATGAGCAGTTCTTC
D gene: TRBD1; clone size: many; V gene: TRBV29-1; J gene: TRBJ1-1; CDR3 protein: CSAGQGTLNTEAFF; CDR3 DNA: TGCAGCGCCGGACAGGGGACTCTGAACACTGAAGCTTTCTTT
D gene: TRBD2; clone size: .; V gene: TRBV7-7; J gene: TRBJ2-7; CDR3 protein: CASSLRLGGPYEQYF; CDR3 DNA: TGTGCTAGCAGCTTAAGGTTGGGAGGGCCCTACGAGCAGTACTTC
D gene: TRBD1; clone size: few; V gene: TRBV7-6; J gene: TRBJ2-3; CDR3 protein: CASSSRDRGSDTQYF; CDR3 DNA: TGTGCCAGCAGCTCCCGGGACAGGGGTTCAGATACGCAGTATTTT
D gene: .; clone size: many; V gene: TRBV3-1; J gene: TRBJ2-1; CDR3 protein: CASSTPSTGGHEQFF; CDR3 DNA: TGTGCCAGCAGCACCCCCTCGACTGGAGGTCATGAGCAGTTCTTC
D gene: .; clone size: many; V gene: TRBV28; J gene: TRBJ2-5; CDR3 protein: CASTPNQETQYF; CDR3 DNA: TGTGCCAGCACCCCAAATCAAGAGACCCAGTACTTC
D gene: .; clone size: many; V gene: TRBV28; J gene: TRBJ1-3; CDR3 protein: CASRTAFSGNTIYF; CDR3 DNA: TGTGCCAGCAGGACAGCCTTCTCTGGAAACACCATATATTTT
D gene: .; clone size: many; V gene: TRBV28; J gene: TRBJ2-5; CDR3 protein: CASSLQRAQYF; CDR3 DNA: TGTGCCAGCAGTTTACAGAGGGCCCAGTACTTC
D gene: .; clone size: few; V gene: TRBV9; J gene: TRBJ1-4; CDR3 protein: CASSATGTNEKLFF; CDR3 DNA: TGTGCCAGCAGCGCAACGGGAACTAATGAAAAACTGTTTTTT
D gene: .; clone size: .; V gene: TRBV7-9; J gene: TRBJ2-7; CDR3 protein: CASSLGRLEAYEQYF; CDR3 DNA: TGTGCCAGCAGCTTAGGACGGTTGGAGGCCTACGAGCAGTACTTC
D gene: TRBD1; clone size: .; V gene: TRBV5-1; J gene: TRBJ1-5; CDR3 protein: CASSLAGLTGDQPQHF; CDR3 DNA: TGCGCCAGCAGCTTGGCGGGGTTGACAGGGGATCAGCCCCAGCATTTT
D gene: .; clone size: .; V gene: TRBV15; J gene: TRBJ2-7; CDR3 protein: CATSRPGFAYEQYF; CDR3 DNA: TGTGCCACCAGCAGACCGGGATTCGCCTACGAGCAGTACTTC
D gene: .; clone size: few; V gene: TRBV4-2; J gene: TRBJ1-1; CDR3 protein: CASSHLDSNTEAFF; CDR3 DNA: TGTGCCAGCAGCCACCTGGACAGTAACACTGAAGCTTTCTTT
D gene: .; clone size: few; V gene: TRBV28; J gene: TRBJ1-2; CDR3 protein: CASRRGGYTF; CDR3 DNA: TGTGCCAGCAGACGGGGTGGCTACACCTTC
D gene: TRBD2; clone size: many; V gene: TRBV20-1; J gene: TRBJ2-3; CDR3 protein: CSASSGRGTDTQYF; CDR3 DNA: TGCAGTGCTAGTAGCGGGAGGGGTACAGATACGCAGTATTTT
D gene: .; clone size: many; V gene: TRBV2; J gene: TRBJ2-3; CDR3 protein: CASSESADTQYF; CDR3 DNA: TGTGCCAGCAGTGAAAGCGCAGATACGCAGTATTTT
D gene: TRBD1; clone size: few; V gene: TRBV9; J gene: TRBJ2-6; CDR3 protein: CASSVPGQGIAGANVLTF; CDR3 DNA: TGTGCCAGCAGCGTCCCGGGACAGGGAATAGCTGGGGCCAACGTCCTGACTTTC
D gene: .; clone size: many; V gene: TRBV27; J gene: TRBJ2-6; CDR3 protein: CASSLSSTGANVLTF; CDR3 DNA: TGTGCCAGCAGTTTATCGTCTACTGGGGCCAACGTCCTGACTTTC
D gene: TRBD2; clone size: many; V gene: TRBV18; J gene: TRBJ2-1; CDR3 protein: CASSPAGGQRNEQFF; CDR3 DNA: TGTGCCAGCTCACCAGCGGGAGGGCAACGGAATGAGCAGTTCTTC
D gene: TRBD2; clone size: many; V gene: TRBV28; J gene: TRBJ2-1; CDR3 protein: CASSGTSGSPIRYNEQFF; CDR3 DNA: TGTGCCAGCAGCGGGACTAGCGGGTCCCCGATACGGTACAATGAGCAGTTCTTC
D gene: .; clone size: many; V gene: TRBV28; J gene: TRBJ2-7; CDR3 protein: CASSKRVGEQYF; CDR3 DNA: TGTGCCAGCAGCAAAAGGGTGGGCGAGCAGTACTTC
D gene: TRBD2; clone size: many; V gene: TRBV6-2/TRBV6-3; J gene: TRBJ2-3; CDR3 protein: CASSYGAGVNTDTQYF; CDR3 DNA: TGTGCCAGCAGTTACGGGGCGGGAGTGAACACAGATACGCAGTATTTT
D gene: .; clone size: many; V gene: TRBV29-1; J gene: TRBJ1-1; CDR3 protein: CSITPGTEAFF; CDR3 DNA: TGCAGCATAACGCCAGGGACTGAAGCTTTCTTT
D gene: TRBD1; clone size: many; V gene: TRBV7-3; J gene: TRBJ1-2; CDR3 protein: CASSPLYPVPGTGHGYTF; CDR3 DNA: TGTGCCAGCAGCCCCTTATACCCCGTCCCCGGGACAGGGCATGGCTACACCTTC